The sequence of this TCR beta chain was determined in a study of regulatory T cells in long-lasting Graves disease. Study-wide results and caveats: Only peripheral blood was studied, not thyroid tissue.

Time point indicated: newly diagnosed GD, antithyroid drugs for less than 3 months. TCR sequences were obtained from RNA taken from PBMCs. There are a few counts of this clonotype. The antigen remains unidentified. Researchers made TCR beta libraries by using iRepertoire HTBI primers and running Arm-PCR on CDR3 regions. TCRdb processed the multiplex PCR reads anew with MiXCR; each CDR3 protein has one entry. This sample yields more than 450,000 distinct CDR3 sequences, of which around 15% are seen a single time; more than 9% belongs to the top ten. Germline loops: CDR1 KGHSH, CDR2 LQKENI. The CDR3 has 16 amino acids. V was trimmed by 3 bases and J by 0 bases, leaving 11 bases between them. The sample was also linked to a second study, of T cells in Graves' hyperthyroidism and ophthalmopathy. From that paper: The HTBI primer set was used in a first-round RT-PCR of the TCR CDR3. Researchers found most expanded thyroid clonotypes above 0.001 in blood as well. Ophthalmopathy got predicted by the model a median roughly six months before its onset.

The chain uses TRBV18 and TRBJ2-2; no firm D call. The clonotype comes from a man in his forties or fifties with Graves disease. The specimen comprised peripheral blood mononuclear cells (PBMCs), sampled at new diagnosis, from a patient treated with antithyroid drugs. The CDR3 DNA is TGTGCCAGCTCACCTAATAGGTTCGCGAACACCGGGGAGCTGTTTTTT. Protein sequence: CASSPNRFANTGELFF.